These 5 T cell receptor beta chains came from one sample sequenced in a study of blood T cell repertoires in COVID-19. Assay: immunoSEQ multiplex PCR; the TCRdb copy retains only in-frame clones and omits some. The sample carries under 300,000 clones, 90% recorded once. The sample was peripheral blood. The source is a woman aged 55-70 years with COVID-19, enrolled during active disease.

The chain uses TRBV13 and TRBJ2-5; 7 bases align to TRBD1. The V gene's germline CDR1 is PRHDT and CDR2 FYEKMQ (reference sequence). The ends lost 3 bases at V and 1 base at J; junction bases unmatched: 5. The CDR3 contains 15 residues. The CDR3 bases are TGTGCCAGCAGCTTGAGGGGGCGAACCCAAGAGACCCAGTACTTC. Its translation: CASSLRGRTQETQYF.

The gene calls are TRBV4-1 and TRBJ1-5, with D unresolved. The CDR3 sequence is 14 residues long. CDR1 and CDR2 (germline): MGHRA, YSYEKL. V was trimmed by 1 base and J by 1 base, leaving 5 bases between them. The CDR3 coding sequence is TGCGCCAGCAGCCAAGTGGGCAGCAATCAGCCCCAGCATTTT. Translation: CASSQVGSNQPQHF.

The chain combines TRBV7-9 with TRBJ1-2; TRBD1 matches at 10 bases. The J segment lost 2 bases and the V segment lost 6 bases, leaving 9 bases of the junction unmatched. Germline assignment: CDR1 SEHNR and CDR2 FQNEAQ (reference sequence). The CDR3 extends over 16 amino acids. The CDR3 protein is CASSRRQGARNYGYTF. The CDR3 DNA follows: TGTGCCAGCAGTCGACGACAGGGGGCAAGGAACTATGGCTACACCTTC.

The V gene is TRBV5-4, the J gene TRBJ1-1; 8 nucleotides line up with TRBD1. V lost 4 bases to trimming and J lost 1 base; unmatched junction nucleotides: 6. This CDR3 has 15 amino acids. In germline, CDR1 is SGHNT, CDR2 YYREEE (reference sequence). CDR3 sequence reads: CASSPRTGSNTEAFF. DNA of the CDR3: TGTGCCAGCAGCCCTCGGACAGGGTCGAACACTGAAGCTTTCTTT.

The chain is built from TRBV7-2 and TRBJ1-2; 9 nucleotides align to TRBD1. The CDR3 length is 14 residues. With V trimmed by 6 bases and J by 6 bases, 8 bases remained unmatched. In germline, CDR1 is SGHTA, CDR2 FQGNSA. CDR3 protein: CASSFGTGTNGYTF. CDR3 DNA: TGTGCCAGCAGTTTCGGGACAGGGACTAATGGCTACACCTTC.